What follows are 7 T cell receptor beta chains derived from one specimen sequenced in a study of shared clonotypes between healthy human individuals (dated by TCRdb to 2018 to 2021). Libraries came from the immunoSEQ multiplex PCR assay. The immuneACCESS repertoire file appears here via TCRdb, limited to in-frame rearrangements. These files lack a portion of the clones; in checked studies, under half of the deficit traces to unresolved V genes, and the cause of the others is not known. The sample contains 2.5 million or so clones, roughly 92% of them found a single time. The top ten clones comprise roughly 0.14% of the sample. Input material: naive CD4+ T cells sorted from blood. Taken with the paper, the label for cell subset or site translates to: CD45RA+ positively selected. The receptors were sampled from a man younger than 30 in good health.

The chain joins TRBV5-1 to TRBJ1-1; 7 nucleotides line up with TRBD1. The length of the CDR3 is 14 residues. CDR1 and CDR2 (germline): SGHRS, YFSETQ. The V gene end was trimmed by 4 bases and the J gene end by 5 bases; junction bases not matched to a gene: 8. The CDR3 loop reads CASSNRDSGTEAFF. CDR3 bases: TGCGCCAGCAGCAACCGGGACAGTGGTACTGAAGCTTTCTTT.

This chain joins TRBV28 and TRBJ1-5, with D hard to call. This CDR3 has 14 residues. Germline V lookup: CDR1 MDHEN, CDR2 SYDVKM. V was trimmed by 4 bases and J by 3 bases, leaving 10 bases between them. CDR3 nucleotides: TGTGCCAGCAGTTCCGAGGCGGACAATCAGCCCCAGCATTTT. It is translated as CASSSEADNQPQHF.

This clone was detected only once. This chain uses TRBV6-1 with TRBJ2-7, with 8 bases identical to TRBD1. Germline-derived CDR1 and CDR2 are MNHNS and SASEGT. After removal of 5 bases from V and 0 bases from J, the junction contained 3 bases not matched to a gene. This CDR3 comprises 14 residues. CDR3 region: CASSTGGDSYEQYF. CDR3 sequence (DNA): TGTGCCAGCAGTACAGGGGGTGACTCCTACGAGCAGTACTTC.

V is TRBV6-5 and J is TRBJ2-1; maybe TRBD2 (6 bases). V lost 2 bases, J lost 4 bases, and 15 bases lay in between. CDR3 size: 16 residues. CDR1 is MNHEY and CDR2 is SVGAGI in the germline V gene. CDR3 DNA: TGTGCCAGCAGTTACGCCCCTGCGGGACTTTACAATGAGCAGTTCTTC. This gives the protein CASSYAPAGLYNEQFF.

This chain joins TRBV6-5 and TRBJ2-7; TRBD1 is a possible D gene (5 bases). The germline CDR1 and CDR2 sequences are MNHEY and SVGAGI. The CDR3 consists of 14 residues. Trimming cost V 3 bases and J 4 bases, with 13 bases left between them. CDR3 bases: TGTGCCAGCAGTTATAGGGGCAGCAATTACGAGCAGTACTTC. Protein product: CASSYRGSNYEQYF.

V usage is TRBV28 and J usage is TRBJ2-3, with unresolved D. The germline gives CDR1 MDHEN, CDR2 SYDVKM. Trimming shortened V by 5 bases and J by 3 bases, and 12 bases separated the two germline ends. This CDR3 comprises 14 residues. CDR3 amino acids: CASSLFLGTDTQYF. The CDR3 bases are TGTGCCAGCAGTCTGTTTCTGGGGACAGATACGCAGTATTTT.

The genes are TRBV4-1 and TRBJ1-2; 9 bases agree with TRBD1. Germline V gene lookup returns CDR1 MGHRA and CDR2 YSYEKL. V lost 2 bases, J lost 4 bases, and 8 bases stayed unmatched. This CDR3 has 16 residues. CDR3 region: CASSQLPGQGGYGYTF. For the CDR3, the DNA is TGCGCCAGCAGCCAATTGCCGGGACAGGGCGGCTATGGCTACACCTTC.